These 29 T cell receptor beta chains share one sample of origin, sequenced in a study of Ad26.COV2.S vaccination and SARS-CoV-2 variants. Measured with immunoSEQ multiplex PCR; TCRdb has only the in-frame clones, and not every one. In the table there are approximately 240,000 clones, 88% of which are singletons. Treatment noted: roughly 19 received Ad26.COV2.S at low or high dose, single or two shots; roughly five received placebo; per-sample allocation not given. On day 63 after the first injection, vaccine and placebo recipients gave samples. Sample: peripheral blood, taken in a trial of Ad26.COV2.S vaccine versus placebo. These receptor sequences come from a person between 18 and 59 years old who received the Ad26.COV2.S COVID-19 vaccine or a placebo.

The chain is built from TRBV27 and TRBJ2-3; TRBD2 matches at 7 bases. The germline V gene has CDR1 MNHEY and CDR2 SMNVEV (reference sequence). The junction had 7 bases not matched to a gene; V was cut back by 4 bases and J by 0 bases. The CDR3 length is 16 residues. The CDR3 protein is CASSSFSGHSTDTQYF. In DNA form, the CDR3 reads TGTGCCAGCAGTTCATTTAGCGGGCACAGCACAGATACGCAGTATTTT.

J is TRBJ2-7 and V is TRBV10-1; tentatively, D is TRBD1 or TRBD2 (5 bases each). Germline-derived CDR1 and CDR2 are WNHNN and SYGVQD (reference sequence). The V gene lost 6 bases and the J gene lost 3 bases, with 12 bases spanning the gap. There are 13 residues in the CDR3. CDR3 coding DNA: TGCGCCAGCAGCGGGACGGAGAGCTACGAGCAGTACTTC. Encoded protein: CASSGTESYEQYF.

The V and J genes are TRBV12-3 or TRBV12-4 and TRBJ1-6; TRBD1 might be the D (5 bases). Trimming stripped 6 bases from V and 14 bases from J, with 17 bases between. The length of the CDR3 is 13 residues. The DNA for the CDR3 is TGTGCCAGCAGACGGGACGGGGTGAGGTCCCTCCACTTT. This encodes CASRRDGVRSLHF.

The chain links TRBV30 to TRBJ2-6, with unresolved D. This CDR3 has 14 residues. V shed 1 base and J shed 4 bases, with 8 bases lying between them. Germline CDR1 and CDR2: GTSNPN and SVGIG (reference sequence). CDR3 DNA: TGTGCCTGGAGTGGAAGGCCCGGGGCCAACGTCCTGACTTTC. This translates into CAWSGRPGANVLTF.

V gene TRBV14 combines with J gene TRBJ1-3; the D gene is possibly TRBD1 (5 bases). The germline gives CDR1 SGHDN, CDR2 FVKESK. With 0 bases removed from V and 4 bases from J, the gap between germline ends came to 10 bases. The CDR3 length is 15 residues. CDR3 in amino acids: CASSQEGTDGNTIYF. The DNA of the CDR3 is TGTGCCAGCAGCCAAGAGGGGACGGACGGAAACACCATATATTTT.

The chain links TRBV5-1 to TRBJ2-7; D assignment may be TRBD1 or TRBD2 (5 bases each). V dropped 4 bases and J dropped 9 bases, with 17 bases sitting between them. CDR1 and CDR2 (germline): SGHRS, YFSETQ. The CDR3 extends over 13 amino acids. The CDR3 DNA follows: TGCGCCAGCAGCGGTGTAGGCTGGGGGATGCAGTACTTC. It is translated as CASSGVGWGMQYF.

V and J are TRBV30 and TRBJ2-5; D not resolved. V shed 0 bases and J shed 1 base, with 9 bases lying between them. The germline CDR1 and CDR2 sequences are GTSNPN and SVGIG (reference sequence). The CDR3 covers 14 residues. The CDR3 region is CAWSVRAVQETQYF. The CDR3 DNA reads as TGTGCCTGGAGTGTAAGGGCGGTCCAAGAGACCCAGTACTTC.

V usage is TRBV5-6 and J usage is TRBJ2-7; TRBD1 is a possible D gene (6 bases). The CDR3 runs 14 residues. Trimming removed 2 bases from V and 2 bases from J, with 11 bases in between. Germline V gene lookup returns CDR1 SGHDT and CDR2 YYEEEE. The CDR3 DNA reads TGTGCCAGCAGCTTTTCAGGGGTCACCTACGAGCAGTACTTC. This encodes CASSFSGVTYEQYF.

The rearrangement uses TRBV29-1 and TRBJ1-2; D is unresolved. In germline, CDR1 is SQVTM, CDR2 ANQGSEA. The CDR3 runs to 13 residues. V shed 7 bases and J shed 7 bases, with 19 bases lying between them. The DNA for the CDR3 is TGCAGCGCCCAAACGCCGGGTATCCCTGGCTACACCTTC. This codes for CSAQTPGIPGYTF.

This chain uses TRBV7-8 with TRBJ1-1; no firm D call. The V gene lost 4 bases and the J gene lost 0 bases, with 6 bases spanning the gap. The CDR3 extends over 13 amino acids. Germline CDR1 and CDR2: SGHVS and FQNEAQ. CDR3: CASSSGMNTEAFF. The CDR3 region has the DNA TGTGCCAGCAGCTCAGGCATGAACACTGAAGCTTTCTTT.

The chain has TRBV10-3 and TRBJ2-7, with TRBD1 matching over 9 bases. This CDR3 has 14 residues. From germline, CDR1 is ENHRY and CDR2 SYGVKD. Trimming cost V 4 bases and J 6 bases; bases outside gene matches: 7. This CDR3 is CAISVWDRAGEQYF. CDR3 nucleotides: TGTGCCATCAGTGTATGGGACAGGGCGGGCGAGCAGTACTTC.

The V call is TRBV29-1, the J call TRBJ1-2, with 8 positions matching TRBD1. Germline CDR1 reads SQVTM; CDR2 reads ANQGSEA. Unmatched junction bases numbered 8, after V lost 2 bases and J lost 6 bases. The CDR3 extends over 14 amino acids. CDR3 sequence (DNA): TGCAGCGTTGAATTCAGGGGGCTAAGGGATGGCTACACCTTC. Translated: CSVEFRGLRDGYTF.

V gene TRBV27 combines with J gene TRBJ2-7; 9 nucleotides match TRBD2. CDR1 MNHEY and CDR2 SMNVEV come from the germline V gene (reference sequence). J gave up 2 bases and V 2 bases, and 7 bases lay outside the gene matches. The CDR3 contains 16 residues. Written as DNA, the CDR3 is TGTGCCAGCAGTTTAATTAGCGGGAGACCCACCTACGAGCAGTACTTC. Residues: CASSLISGRPTYEQYF.

This clone appeared a single time. Here the CDR3 reads CSVGREGNQPQHF. The CDR3 nucleotides are TGCAGCGTTGGTAGGGAGGGCAATCAGCCCCAGCATTTT. The chain couples TRBV29-1 to TRBJ1-5; D is undetermined. The CDR3 runs 13 residues. Germline V gene sequence: CDR1 SQVTM, CDR2 ANQGSEA. Trimming removed 4 bases from V and 2 bases from J, with 9 bases in between.

This clone occurred once. The V gene is TRBV30, the J gene TRBJ2-1; 9 nucleotides match TRBD1. Germline V gene data show CDR1 as GTSNPN and CDR2 as SVGIG (reference sequence). The V and J ends lost 6 bases and 8 bases, in that order; junction bases with no gene match: 8. This CDR3 is 13 amino acids long. The CDR3 region has the DNA TGTGCCTGCCGGACAGGGGAAAAGGATGAGCAGTTCTTC. It yields the protein CACRTGEKDEQFF.

The rearrangement uses TRBV19 and TRBJ2-7; TRBD1 matches 7 bases. Germline assignment: CDR1 LNHDA and CDR2 SQIVND (reference sequence). The CDR3 spans 14 residues. V was pared by 4 bases and J by 6 bases, with 9 bases of the junction left unmatched. The CDR3 protein is CASSTTRDSIEQYF. In DNA form, the CDR3 reads TGTGCCAGTAGTACCACCCGGGACAGCATCGAGCAGTACTTC.

The chain employs TRBV20-1 and TRBJ1-2, with 7 bases lining up with TRBD1. Germline V gene sequence: CDR1 DFQATT, CDR2 SNEGSKA (reference sequence). This CDR3 contains 14 residues. Germline trimming cut 3 bases from V and 4 bases from J; bases unmatched to any gene: 8. For the CDR3, the DNA is TGCAGTGCTAGTCCCGGACAGGAGACCTATGGCTACACCTTC. Encoded protein: CSASPGQETYGYTF.

V gene TRBV9 combines with J gene TRBJ1-5; a weak D match, TRBD1 (5 bases). The germline CDR1 and CDR2 sequences are SGDLS and YYNGEE. V was pared by 3 bases and J by 7 bases, with 11 bases between. The CDR3 runs to 13 residues. The CDR3 reads CASSGGGTQPQHF. CDR3 DNA: TGTGCCAGCAGCGGAGGAGGGACCCAGCCCCAGCATTTT.

This clone was seen a single time. The same CDR3 is also encoded by other DNA sequences in this sample. The chain recombines TRBV18 with TRBJ2-2; D not resolved. The CDR3 is 14 amino acids. V was clipped by 1 base and J by 1 base, with 4 bases between them. Germline-derived CDR1 and CDR2 are KGHSH and LQKENI. CDR3 sequence reads: CASSPLGNTGELFF. CDR3 sequence (DNA): TGTGCCAGCTCACCACTGGGGAACACCGGGGAGCTGTTTTTT.

The chain employs TRBV19 and TRBJ1-4; D gene uncertain. This CDR3 is 13 amino acids long. V lost 1 base, J lost 6 bases, and 6 bases lay in between. Germline V CDR1 and CDR2: LNHDA, SQIVND (reference sequence). DNA for the CDR3: TGTGCCAGTAGTATAGGGGGAGATGAAAAACTGTTTTTT. As protein: CASSIGGDEKLFF.

The sample holds a few counts of this clone. The rearrangement links TRBV7-9 to TRBJ2-7; TRBD2 matches at 10 bases. The V gene's germline CDR1 is SEHNR and CDR2 FQNEAQ (reference sequence). Germline trimming cut 1 base from V and 6 bases from J; bases unmatched to any gene: 3. The CDR3 extends over 14 amino acids. This chain's CDR3 is CASSLVLAGSEQYF. For the CDR3, the DNA is TGTGCCAGCAGCTTAGTACTAGCGGGAAGCGAGCAGTACTTC.

The V gene is TRBV10-1, the J gene TRBJ2-1; D ambiguous. Trimming removed 3 bases at V and 10 bases at J, with 10 bases between. Germline CDR1 and CDR2: WNHNN and SYGVQD (reference sequence). CDR3 length: 12 amino acids. The CDR3 reads CASSDNPEEQFF. The DNA for the CDR3 is TGCGCCAGCAGTGACAACCCGGAAGAGCAGTTCTTC.

This clone was seen only once. The rearrangement joins TRBV29-1 to TRBJ2-1; 7 positions agree with TRBD1. This CDR3 spans 14 amino acids. V was pared by 3 bases and J by 0 bases, with 2 bases of the junction left unmatched. The germline CDR1 and CDR2 sequences are SQVTM and ANQGSEA. CDR3 DNA sequence: TGCAGCGTTGAGGGGGACAGCTCCTACAATGAGCAGTTCTTC. It is translated as CSVEGDSSYNEQFF.

This sequence joins TRBV5-1 and TRBJ2-7; D is unresolved. This CDR3 is built from 14 residues. V was cut by 0 bases and J by 2 bases, with 9 bases left in between. The V gene's germline CDR1 is SGHRS and CDR2 YFSETQ. CDR3 nucleotides: TGCGCCAGCAGCTTGGAAAGTGTTACCTACGAGCAGTACTTC. Amino acid sequence: CASSLESVTYEQYF.

The chain combines TRBV3-1 (or the pseudogene TRBV3-2) with TRBJ2-1; D gene uncertain. The germline V and J ends were trimmed by 6 bases and 0 bases, with 18 bases remaining between them. The CDR3 runs 17 residues. CDR1 and CDR2 (germline): LGHDT, YNNKEL (reference sequence). This chain's CDR3 is CASRPGERLSSYNEQFF. The CDR3 DNA is TGTGCCAGCAGGCCCGGCGAGCGTCTAAGCTCCTACAATGAGCAGTTCTTC.

The rearrangement joins TRBV15 to TRBJ1-2; D is unresolved. The V gene's germline CDR1 is LNHNV and CDR2 YYDKDF (reference sequence). CDR3 length: 13 amino acids. Trimming cost V 0 bases and J 4 bases, with 6 bases left between them. CDR3 nucleotides: TGTGCCACCAGCAGAGATCAGGTCTATGGCTACACCTTC. It yields the protein CATSRDQVYGYTF.

The rearrangement joins TRBV11-3 to TRBJ2-1; the D is unclear. V lost 2 bases, J lost 8 bases, and 10 bases lay in between. Germline values: CDR1 SGHNT, CDR2 YENEEA. CDR3 length: 13 amino acids. The CDR3 sequence is CASSLIPFDEQFF. The DNA of the CDR3 is TGTGCCAGCAGCTTAATTCCCTTCGATGAGCAGTTCTTC.

V is TRBV7-9 and J is TRBJ2-5; 8 bases align to TRBD2. In germline, CDR1 is SEHNR, CDR2 FQNEAQ (reference sequence). This CDR3 is built from 16 residues. The trim removed 1 base at V and 2 bases at J, leaving 6 bases unmatched. CDR3 nucleotide sequence: TGTGCCAGCAGCTTAGGTTTGCGGGGGGCACAAGAGACCCAGTACTTC. Its protein product is CASSLGLRGAQETQYF.

A word on this clone: Additional DNA sequences in this sample encode the identical CDR3. This chain connects TRBV7-2 to TRBJ1-4, with D maybe TRBD1 (5 bases). This CDR3 spans 14 amino acids. The germline V gene has CDR1 SGHTA and CDR2 FQGNSA. Trimming left V 1 base short and J 7 bases short, with 10 bases between. The CDR3 spells CASSLGGGGEKLFF. The DNA of the CDR3 is TGTGCCAGCAGCTTAGGCGGCGGGGGTGAAAAACTGTTTTTT.